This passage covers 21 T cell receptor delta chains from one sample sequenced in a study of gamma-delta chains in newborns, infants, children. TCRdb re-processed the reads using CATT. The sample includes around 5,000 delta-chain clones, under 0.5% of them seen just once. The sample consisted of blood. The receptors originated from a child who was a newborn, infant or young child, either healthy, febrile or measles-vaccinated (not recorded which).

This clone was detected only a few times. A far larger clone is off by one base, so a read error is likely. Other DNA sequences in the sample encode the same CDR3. CDR3 bases: TGTGCCTGCGACACCGTGGGGGGTTTCTACACCGATAAACTCATCTTT. Protein sequence: CACDTVGGFYTDKLIF. The chain joins TRDV2 to TRDJ1, with D possibly being TRDD3 (6 bases). CDR1 and CDR2 (germline): GEAIGNYY, EKD. The CDR3 is made up of 16 amino acids.

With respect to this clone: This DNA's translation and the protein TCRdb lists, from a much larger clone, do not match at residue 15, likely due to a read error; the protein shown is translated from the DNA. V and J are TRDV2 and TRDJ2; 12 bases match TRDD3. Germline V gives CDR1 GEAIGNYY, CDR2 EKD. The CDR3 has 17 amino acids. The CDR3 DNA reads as TGTGCCTGTGACCCTCTGGGGGATACGCGGTTGACAGCACAACCCTTCTTT. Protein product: CACDPLGDTRLTAQPFF.

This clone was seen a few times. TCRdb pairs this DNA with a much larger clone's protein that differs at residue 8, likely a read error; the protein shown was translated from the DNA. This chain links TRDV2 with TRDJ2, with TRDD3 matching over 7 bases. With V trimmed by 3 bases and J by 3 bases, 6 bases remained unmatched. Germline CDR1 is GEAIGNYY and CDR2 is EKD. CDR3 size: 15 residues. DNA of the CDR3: TGTGCCTGTGACGTACTGGGGAATATGACAGCACAACTCTTCTTT. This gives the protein CACDVLGNMTAQLFF.

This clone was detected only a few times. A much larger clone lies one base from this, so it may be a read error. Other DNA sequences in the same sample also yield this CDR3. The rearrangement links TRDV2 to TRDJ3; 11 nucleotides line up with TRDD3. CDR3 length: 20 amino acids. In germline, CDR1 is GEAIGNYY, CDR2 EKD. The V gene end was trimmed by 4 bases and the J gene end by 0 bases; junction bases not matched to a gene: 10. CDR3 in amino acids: CACDTVLGDTFSWDTRQMFF. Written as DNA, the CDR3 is TGTGCCTGTGATACCGTTCTGGGGGATACCTTCTCCTGGGACACCCGACAGATGTTTTTC.

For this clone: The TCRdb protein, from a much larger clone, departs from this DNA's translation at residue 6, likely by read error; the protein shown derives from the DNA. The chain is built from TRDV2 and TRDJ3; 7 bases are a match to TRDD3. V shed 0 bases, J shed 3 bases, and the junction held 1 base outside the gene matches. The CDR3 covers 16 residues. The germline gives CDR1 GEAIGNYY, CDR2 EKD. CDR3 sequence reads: CACDTRGIWDTRQMFF. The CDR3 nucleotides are TGTGCCTGTGACACCCGGGGGATCTGGGACACCCGACAGATGTTTTTC.

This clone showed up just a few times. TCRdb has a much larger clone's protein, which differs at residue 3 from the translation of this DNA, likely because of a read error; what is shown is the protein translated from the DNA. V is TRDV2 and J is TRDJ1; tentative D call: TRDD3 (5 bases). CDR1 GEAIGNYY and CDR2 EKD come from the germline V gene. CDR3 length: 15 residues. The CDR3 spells CARDTVEGGTDKLIF. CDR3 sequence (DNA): TGTGCCCGTGACACCGTGGAGGGGGGCACCGATAAACTCATCTTT.

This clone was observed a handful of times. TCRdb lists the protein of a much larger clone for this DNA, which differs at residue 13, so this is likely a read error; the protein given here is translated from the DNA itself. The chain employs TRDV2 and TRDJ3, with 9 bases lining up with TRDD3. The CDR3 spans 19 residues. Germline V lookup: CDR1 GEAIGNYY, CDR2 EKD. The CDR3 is CACDTWGIFPTWGTRQMFF. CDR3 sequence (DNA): TGTGCCTGTGACACCTGGGGGATATTCCCTACCTGGGGCACCCGACAGATGTTTTTC.

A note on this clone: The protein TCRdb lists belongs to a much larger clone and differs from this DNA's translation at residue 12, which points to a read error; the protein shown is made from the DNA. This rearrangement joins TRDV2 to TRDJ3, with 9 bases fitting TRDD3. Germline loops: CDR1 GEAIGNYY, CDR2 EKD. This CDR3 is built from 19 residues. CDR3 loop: CACDTLGDESSRDTRQMFF. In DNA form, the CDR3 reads TGTGCCTGTGACACTCTGGGGGATGAGAGCTCCAGGGACACCCGACAGATGTTTTTC.

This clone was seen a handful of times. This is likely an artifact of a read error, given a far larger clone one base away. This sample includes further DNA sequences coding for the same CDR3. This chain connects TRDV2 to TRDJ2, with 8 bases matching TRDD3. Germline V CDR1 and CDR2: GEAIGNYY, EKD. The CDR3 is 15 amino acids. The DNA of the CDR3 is TGTGCCTGTGACAAACTGGGGGGCTTGACAGCGCAACTCTTCTTT. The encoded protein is CACDKLGGLTAQLFF.

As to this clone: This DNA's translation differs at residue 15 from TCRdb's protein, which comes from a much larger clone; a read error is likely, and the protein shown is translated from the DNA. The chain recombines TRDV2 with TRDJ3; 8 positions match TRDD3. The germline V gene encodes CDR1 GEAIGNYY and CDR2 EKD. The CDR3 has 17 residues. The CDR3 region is CACDTWGITWDTRQVFF. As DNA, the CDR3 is TGTGCCTGTGACACCTGGGGGATTACCTGGGACACCCGACAGGTGTTTTTC.

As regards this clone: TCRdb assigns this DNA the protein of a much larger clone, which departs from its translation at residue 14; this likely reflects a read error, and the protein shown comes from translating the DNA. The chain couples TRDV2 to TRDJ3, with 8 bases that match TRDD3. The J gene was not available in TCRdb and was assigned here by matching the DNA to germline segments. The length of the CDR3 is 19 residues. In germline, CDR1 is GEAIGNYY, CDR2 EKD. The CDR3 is CACDSLGDRSSWDARQMFF. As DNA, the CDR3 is TGTGCCTGTGACTCATTGGGGGATCGCAGCTCCTGGGACGCCCGACAGATGTTTTTC.

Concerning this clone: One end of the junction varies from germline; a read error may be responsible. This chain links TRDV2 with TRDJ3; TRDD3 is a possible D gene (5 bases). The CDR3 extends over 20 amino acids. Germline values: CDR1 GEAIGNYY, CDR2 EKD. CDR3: CACDSLRPDDYSWDTRQMFF. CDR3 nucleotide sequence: TGTGCCTGTGACTCGCTTAGGCCGGATGATTACTCCTGGGACACCCGCCAGATGTTTTTC.

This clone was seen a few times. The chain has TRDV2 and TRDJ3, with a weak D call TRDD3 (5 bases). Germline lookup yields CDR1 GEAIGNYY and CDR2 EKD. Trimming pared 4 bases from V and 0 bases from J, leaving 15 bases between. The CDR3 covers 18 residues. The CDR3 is CACDDIAGCSWDTRQMFF. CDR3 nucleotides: TGTGCCTGTGATGACATTGCTGGGTGCTCCTGGGACACCCGACAGATGTTTTTC.

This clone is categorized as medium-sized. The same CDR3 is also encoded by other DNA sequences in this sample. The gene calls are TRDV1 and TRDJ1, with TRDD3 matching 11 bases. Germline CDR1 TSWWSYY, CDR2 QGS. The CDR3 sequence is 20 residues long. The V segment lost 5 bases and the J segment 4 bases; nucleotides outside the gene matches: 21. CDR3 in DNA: TGTGCTCTTGGGACGCAGCGATTATTACTGGGGGATAGAGAAGGCGATAAACTCATCTTT. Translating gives CALGTQRLLLGDREGDKLIF.

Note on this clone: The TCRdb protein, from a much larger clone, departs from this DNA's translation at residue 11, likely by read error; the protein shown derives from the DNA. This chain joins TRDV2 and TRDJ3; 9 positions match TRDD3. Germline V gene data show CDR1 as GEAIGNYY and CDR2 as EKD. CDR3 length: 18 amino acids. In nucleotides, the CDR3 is TGTGCCTGTGACAAAGTACTGGGGGACTCCCGGGACACCCGACAGATGTTTTTC. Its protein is CACDKVLGDSRDTRQMFF.

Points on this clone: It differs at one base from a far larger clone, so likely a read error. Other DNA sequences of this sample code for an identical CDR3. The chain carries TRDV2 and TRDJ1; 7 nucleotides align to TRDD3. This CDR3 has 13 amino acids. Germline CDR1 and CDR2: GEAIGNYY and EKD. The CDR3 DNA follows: TGTGCCTGTGACCGGATACGCACCGATAAGCTCATCTTT. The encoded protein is CACDRIRTDKLIF.

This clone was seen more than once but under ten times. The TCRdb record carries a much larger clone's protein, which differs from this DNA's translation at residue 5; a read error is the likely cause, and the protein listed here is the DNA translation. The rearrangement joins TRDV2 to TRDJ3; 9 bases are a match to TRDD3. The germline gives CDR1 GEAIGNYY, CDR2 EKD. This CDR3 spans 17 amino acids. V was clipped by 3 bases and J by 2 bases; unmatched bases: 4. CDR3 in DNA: TGTGCCTGTGACGCCTGGGGGATTACCTGGGACACCCGACAGATGTTTTTC. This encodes CACDAWGITWDTRQMFF.

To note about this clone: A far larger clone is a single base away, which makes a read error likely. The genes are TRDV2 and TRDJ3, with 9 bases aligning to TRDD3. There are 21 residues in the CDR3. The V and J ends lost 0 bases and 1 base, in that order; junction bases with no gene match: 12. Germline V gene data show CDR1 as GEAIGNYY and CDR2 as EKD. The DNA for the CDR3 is TGTGCCTGTGACACCGGTCGGAAGCCGGGGGATACATCCTGGGACACCCGACAGATGTTTTTC. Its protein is CACDTGRKPGDTSWDTRQMFF.

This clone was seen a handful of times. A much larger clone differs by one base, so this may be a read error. This CDR3 is CACDEVQGDTCWDTRQMFF. Here the CDR3 DNA reads TGTGCCTGTGACGAAGTACAGGGGGATACCTGCTGGGACACCCGACAGATGTTTTTC. The chain carries TRDV2 and TRDJ3; 9 positions match TRDD3. From germline, CDR1 is GEAIGNYY and CDR2 EKD. The CDR3 contains 19 residues. J lost 3 bases, V lost 3 bases, and 11 bases had no gene match.

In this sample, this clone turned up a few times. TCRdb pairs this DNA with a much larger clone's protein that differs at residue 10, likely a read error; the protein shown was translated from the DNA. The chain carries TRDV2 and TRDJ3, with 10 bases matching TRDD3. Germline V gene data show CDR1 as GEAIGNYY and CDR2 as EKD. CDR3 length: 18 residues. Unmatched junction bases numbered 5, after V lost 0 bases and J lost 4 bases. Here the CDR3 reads CACDTGGYAAWDTRQMFF. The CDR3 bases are TGTGCCTGTGACACCGGGGGATACGCGGCATGGGACACCCGACAGATGTTTTTC.

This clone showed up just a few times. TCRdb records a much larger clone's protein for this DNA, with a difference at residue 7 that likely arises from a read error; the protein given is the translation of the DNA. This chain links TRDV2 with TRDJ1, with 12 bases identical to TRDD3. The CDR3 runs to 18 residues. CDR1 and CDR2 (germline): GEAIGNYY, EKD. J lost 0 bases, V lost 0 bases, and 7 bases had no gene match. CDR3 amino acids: CACDTYDWGIQYTDKLIF. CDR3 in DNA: TGTGCCTGTGACACCTACGACTGGGGGATACAGTACACCGATAAACTCATCTTT.